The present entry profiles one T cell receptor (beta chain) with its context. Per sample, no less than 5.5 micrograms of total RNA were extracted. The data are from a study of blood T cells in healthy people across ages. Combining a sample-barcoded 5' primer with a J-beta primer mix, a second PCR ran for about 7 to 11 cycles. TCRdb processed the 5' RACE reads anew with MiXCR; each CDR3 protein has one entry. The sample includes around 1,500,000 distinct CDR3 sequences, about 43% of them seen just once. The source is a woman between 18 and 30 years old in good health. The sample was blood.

The CDR3 DNA reads as TGTGCCAGCAGCGGCCGGGACTGGGACCAAGAGACCCAGTACTTC. Its protein is CASSGRDWDQETQYF. The rearrangement links TRBV7-9 to TRBJ2-5, with D tentatively TRBD2 (6 bases). Germline CDR1 is SEHNR and CDR2 is FQNEAQ (reference sequence). CDR3 length equals 15 residues. V was trimmed by 5 bases and J by 0 bases, leaving 13 bases between them. The full variable domain, in which reference TRBV7-9 and TRBJ2-5 provide the parts outside the CDR3, is DTGVSQNPRHKITKRGQNVTFRCDPISEHNRLYWYRQTLGQGPEFLTYFQNEAQLEKSRLLSDRFSAERPKGSFSTLEIQRTEQGDSAMYLCASSGRDWDQETQYFGPGTRLLVL.